This T cell receptor beta chain was retrieved from a study of PD-1 blockade in classical Hodgkin lymphoma. This CDR3 has 14 residues. V lost 1 base and J 2 bases, leaving 6 bases between the germline ends. The germline V gene encodes CDR1 LGHNA and CDR2 YNFKEQ. Stated time point: cycle 4 day 1 (C4D1), after less than seven weeks of nivolumab. All trial patients relapsed after autologous stem cell transplantation. The method was immunoSEQ multiplex PCR; TCRdb's version includes in-frame clones alone and lacks a portion of them. Found here are roughly 100,000 clones, over 85% of them singletons; the top ten hold around 17%.

The sample was peripheral blood mononuclear cells (PBMCs), taken before the fourth cycle of nivolumab. The gene calls are TRBV4-2 and TRBJ1-3; D not certain. The TCR sequence derives from a human donor with classical Hodgkin lymphoma. CDR3 loop: CASSQVQPGNTIYF. DNA for the CDR3: TGTGCCAGCAGCCAAGTTCAGCCTGGAAACACCATATATTTT.